Listed here are 11 T cell receptor beta chains from one sample, sequenced in a study of blood T cell repertoires in COVID-19 (dated by TCRdb to the early 2020s). The library was obtained by the immunoSEQ multiplex PCR assay. TCRdb obtained this table from immuneACCESS and retained in-frame rearrangements with V and J assigned. These tables miss some clones; where compared with another copy, unresolved V genes account for less than half of the shortfall, and the remainder is unexplained. Here the sample has about 180,000 clones; approximately 83% occur a single time. The ten largest clones add up to around 9.9% of the sample. Sequencing was carried out using peripheral blood. The receptors here all came from a human donor with active or convalescent COVID-19. The donor label of this sample is uncertain.

This rearrangement joins TRBV7-2 to TRBJ1-4; TRBD1 is a possible D gene (5 bases). The ends were cut back, 5 bases at V and 7 bases at J, with 20 bases in the middle. CDR3 length: 16 amino acids. The germline V gene encodes CDR1 SGHTA and CDR2 FQGNSA. CDR3 loop: CASSLEPGRGGEKLFF. The DNA of the CDR3 is TGTGCCAGCAGCCTAGAGCCGGGGAGGGGAGGTGAAAAACTGTTTTTT.

The V call is TRBV9, the J call TRBJ2-7; D may be TRBD2 (6 bases). V was shortened by 3 bases and J by 6 bases, with 16 bases between the two germline ends. Germline-derived CDR1 and CDR2 are SGDLS and YYNGEE. This CDR3 comprises 14 residues. CDR3 sequence reads: CASSGPGLLSEQYF. As DNA, the CDR3 is TGTGCCAGCAGCGGCCCGGGACTTCTCTCCGAGCAGTACTTC.

The rearrangement uses TRBV27 and TRBJ2-4; tentative D call: TRBD1 (7 bases). Germline-derived CDR1 and CDR2 are MNHEY and SMNVEV (reference sequence). Trimming shortened V by 6 bases and J by 3 bases, and 15 bases separated the two germline ends. The CDR3 has 15 residues. The CDR3 sequence is CASSIRGVGKNIQYF. CDR3 in DNA: TGTGCCAGCAGCATCAGGGGGGTCGGCAAAAACATTCAGTACTTC.

The rearrangement links TRBV2 to TRBJ2-3, with 8 bases identical to TRBD2. The CDR3 totals 15 residues. V was clipped by 3 bases and J by 4 bases; unmatched bases: 6. The germline V gene encodes CDR1 SNHLY and CDR2 FYNNEI. The chain's CDR3 is CASSESGRGSDTQYF. The CDR3 DNA follows: TGTGCCAGCAGTGAGAGCGGGAGAGGCTCAGATACGCAGTATTTT.

The rearrangement uses TRBV2 and TRBJ2-1, with TRBD2 identical over 10 bases. This CDR3 region has 16 residues. With 7 bases clipped from V and 5 bases from J, the junction kept 11 bases outside the gene matches. Germline V gene data show CDR1 as SNHLY and CDR2 as FYNNEI. CDR3 residues: CASTGSLAGENNEQFF. The CDR3 DNA reads TGTGCCAGCACGGGGTCTCTAGCGGGGGAAAACAATGAGCAGTTCTTC.

The chain is built from TRBV12-5 and TRBJ1-2; 8 bases line up with TRBD1. Looked up from germline, CDR1 is LGHNT and CDR2 is FRNRAP. V was pared by 1 base and J by 6 bases, with 7 bases of the junction left unmatched. The CDR3 loop spans 15 amino acids. The DNA of the CDR3 is TGTGCTAGTGGTTTGGAACTTGACAGGGGAGATGGCTACACCTTC. Translated: CASGLELDRGDGYTF.

The chain employs TRBV5-1 and TRBJ2-1; 9 bases agree with TRBD1. CDR3 size: 16 residues. Germline loops: CDR1 SGHRS, CDR2 YFSETQ. After removal of 5 bases from V and 15 bases from J, the junction contained 21 bases not matched to a gene. The CDR3 reads CASSHALGTGTREWFF. The CDR3 DNA follows: TGCGCCAGCAGTCATGCCCTCGGGACAGGGACACGGGAGTGGTTCTTC.

The rearrangement uses TRBV30 and TRBJ2-7; 11 bases fit TRBD1. The CDR3 is 13 amino acids. Germline assignment: CDR1 GTSNPN and CDR2 SVGIG (reference sequence). The J segment lost 9 bases and the V segment lost 5 bases, leaving 9 bases of the junction unmatched. The CDR3 coding sequence is TGTGCCTGGGAGGACAGGGGGCGGGATGGGCAGTACTTC. Protein: CAWEDRGRDGQYF.

The V call is TRBV4-3, the J call TRBJ1-1; TRBD1 might be the D (5 bases). V was cut by 5 bases and J by 2 bases, with 15 bases left in between. The CDR3 sequence is 15 residues long. Germline values: CDR1 LGHNA, CDR2 YSLEER. CDR3 residues: CASSTQTGLNTEAFF. Written as DNA, the CDR3 is TGCGCCAGCAGCACTCAAACAGGCCTTAACACTGAAGCTTTCTTT.

This clone was observed once. CDR3 sequence reads: CASSVGLAGTDTQYF. CDR3 DNA sequence: TGCGCCAGCAGCGTTGGGCTAGCGGGCACAGATACGCAGTATTTT. J is TRBJ2-3 and V is TRBV5-1; 7 nucleotides agree with TRBD2. Trimming removed 4 bases from V and 1 base from J; junction bases left unmatched: 6. Germline loops: CDR1 SGHRS, CDR2 YFSETQ. This CDR3 has 15 amino acids. Full variable domain (rest looked up from reference TRBV5-1 and TRBJ2-3): KAGVTQTPRYLIKTRGQQVTLSCSPISGHRSVSWYQQTPGQGLQFLFEYFSETQRNKGNFPGRFSGRQFSNSRSEMNVSTLELGDSALYLCASSVGLAGTDTQYFGPGTRLTVL.

Only a few counts were recorded for this clone. This chain uses TRBV9 with TRBJ1-1; weak D call: TRBD1 (6 bases). This CDR3 has 17 amino acids. CDR1 and CDR2 (germline): SGDLS, YYNGEE. The V end lost 1 base, the J end lost 4 bases, and 20 bases lay between the germline ends. The CDR3 loop is CASSVRPEPGVITEAFF. The CDR3, as DNA: TGTGCCAGCAGCGTAAGGCCCGAGCCAGGGGTTATCACTGAAGCTTTCTTT. Using reference TRBV9 and TRBJ1-1 for the parts outside the CDR3, the full variable domain is DSGVTQTPKHLITATGQRVTLRCSPRSGDLSVYWYQQSLDQGLQFLIQYYNGEERAKGNILERFSAQQFPDLHSELNLSSLELGDSALYFCASSVRPEPGVITEAFFGQGTRLTVV.